This note documents a single TCR beta chain sequence. Random hexamers primed reverse transcription of about 0.5 to 1 ug RNA. By means of immunoSEQ multiplex PCR, TCR beta CDR3 spanning 54 Vbeta and 13 Jbeta underwent amplification. TCRdb called the immunoSEQ multiplex PCR reads again in MiXCR, with one record for every CDR3 protein. Of 100,000 to 150,000 distinct CDR3 sequences in the sample, under 96% were seen once. This entry comes from a study of CD8 T cells in Susac syndrome. This CDR3 has 12 amino acids. Deletions cut 7 bases from V and 4 bases from J, with 10 bases between. Germline CDR1 is MNHEY and CDR2 is SMNVEV (reference sequence).

Sequencing input: CD4+ T cells from PBMCs. The TCR comes from a human donor with Susac syndrome. The V call is TRBV27, the J call TRBJ1-2, with D unclear. The CDR3 protein is CASTNVSYGYTF. The DNA of the CDR3 is TGTGCCAGCACGAATGTTTCCTATGGCTACACCTTC.